This T cell receptor beta chain is drawn from a study of human T cells and chemical hapten exposure. Study information: Doses of diphenylcyclopropenone went to the patients' scalps weekly throughout the roughly 24-week study.

V shed 6 bases and J 12 bases; nucleotides not matched to a gene: 18. CDR1 and CDR2 from the germline V gene are SGHDT and YYEEEE. This CDR3 is built from 15 residues. This sample's time point: pre-sensitization, week 0. As for treatment: therapeutic diphenylcyclopropenone sensitization with weekly scalp DPC. The donor pool consisted of alopecia patients aged 18 to 70 years, considered suitable for DPC. During construction of the library, unique molecular identifiers were attached to individual cDNA molecules for quantitative, reproducible TCR counting. Authors' methods: Per sample, the median was approximately 96,000 TCRs, with values from roughly 23,000 to 640,000. TCRdb fed the RACE reads into MiXCR, producing one record per CDR3 protein. What appears here as the V and J calls and clone size reflects TCRdb's work, not the paper's. The sample has around 120,000 distinct CDR3 sequences; approximately 13% are singletons.

Specimen: whole blood, collected in connection with sensitization to the hapten diphenylcyclopropenone (DPC). The genes are TRBV5-6 and TRBJ2-1; 7 bases fit TRBD1. The source of this sequence is a woman aged 18-29 years with alopecia areata. Some clones in this sample may be carry-over from other donors' samples. The DNA of the CDR3 is TGTGCCAGCACCAACGGACAGGTCCGGTTTCAGTGGCAGTTCTTC. Translating gives CASTNGQVRFQWQFF.